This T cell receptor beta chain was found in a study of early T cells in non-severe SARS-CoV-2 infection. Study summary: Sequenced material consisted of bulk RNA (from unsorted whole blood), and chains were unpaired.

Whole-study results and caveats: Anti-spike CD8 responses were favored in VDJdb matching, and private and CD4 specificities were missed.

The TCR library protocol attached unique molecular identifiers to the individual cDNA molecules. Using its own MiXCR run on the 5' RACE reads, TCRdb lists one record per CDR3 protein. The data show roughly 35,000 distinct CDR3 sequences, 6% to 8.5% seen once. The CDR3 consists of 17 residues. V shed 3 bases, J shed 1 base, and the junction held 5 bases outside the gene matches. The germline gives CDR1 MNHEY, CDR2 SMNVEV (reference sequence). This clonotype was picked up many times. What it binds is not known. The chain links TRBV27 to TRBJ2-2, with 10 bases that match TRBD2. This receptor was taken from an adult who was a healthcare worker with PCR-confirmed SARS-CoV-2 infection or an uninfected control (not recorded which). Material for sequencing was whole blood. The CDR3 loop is CASSFSGLALNTGELFF. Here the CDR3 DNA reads TGTGCCAGCAGTTTTTCGGGACTAGCGTTGAACACCGGGGAGCTGTTTTTT.